This T cell receptor beta chain is drawn from a study of T cells after yellow fever vaccination. Overall study context: Some fractions had low cell numbers, and these were prepared with SMART-Seq v4 Ultra Low Input. Study-wide points: Most clones from primary vaccination were detected again post-booster (around 96% CD4, roughly 91% CD8).

As TCR cDNA was made by 5'RACE template switching, a universal primer site and UMIs were added. A single record per CDR3 protein comes from TCRdb applying MiXCR to the 5' RACE reads. Seen here are under 550,000 distinct CDR3 sequences, around a fifth observed once, and the top ten hold around 16%. Germline-derived CDR1 and CDR2 are SGDLS and YYNGEE. The CDR3 totals 18 residues. V trimming: 4 bases; J trimming: 0 bases; junction bases outside the gene matches: 7. This clonotype was observed a handful of times. The target antigen is unknown. Here the sequenced sample was PBMCs, taken roughly 20 days after the first yellow fever vaccination. The chain has TRBV9 and TRBJ2-3; 14 bases line up with TRBD2. The sequence came from a man younger than 30 who received the YFV17D yellow fever vaccine. CDR3 DNA sequence: TGTGCCAGCAGCCCCGGGACTAGCGGGGGCTTTAGCACAGATACGCAGTATTTT. It yields the protein CASSPGTSGGFSTDTQYF.